This T cell receptor beta chain was obtained from a study of OX40 agonist ivuxolimab in advanced cancers. For context, the study as a whole: The costimulatory receptor OX40 (CD134) was targeted by ivuxolimab, a fully human IgG2 agonistic monoclonal antibody. Patients were allowed to have had prior anti-PD-1, anti-PD-L1 or anti-CTLA-4 therapy, and 40% of the dose-escalation patients had been treated with checkpoint inhibitors. The point of sequencing TCRbeta in the periphery was to test whether ivuxolimab changed TCR sequence diversity and drove clonal T-cell expansion. A male proportion of about 79% and a mean age of approximately 58 years, ranging from 23 to 79, were recorded for the dose-escalation cohort. Intravenous ivuxolimab was administered to patients every 2 weeks at six dose levels: 0.01, 0.1, 0.3, 1.5, 3 and 10 mg/kg. Among the 52 dose-escalation patients, some 20 had hepatocellular carcinoma, about 15 melanoma, 9 renal cell carcinoma and 9 head and neck cancer. Partial responses were achieved by three dose-escalation patients, of whom one had hepatocellular carcinoma and two had cutaneous melanoma. The monotherapy dose-escalation portion (N = 52 patients) of the phase I ivuxolimab trial is reported in the paper.

V is cut by 0 bases and J by 6 bases, and the space between the germline ends is 9 bases. Looking up the germline V gene (reference sequence) yields CDR1 LNHNV and CDR2 YYDKDF. From the cysteine through the phenylalanine, the CDR3 covers 13 amino acids. CDR3 DNA is the only sequence kept; it has 39 bases, read in frame from the first base. What the work shows at the level of the full study, not this receptor alone: Low levels of normalized T-cell clonal expansion were also shown by some nonresponding patients. In the 0.1-3.0 mg/kg groups, partial responders were among the patients with the lowest normalized peripheral clonal expansion, particularly in CD8+ T cells. After ivuxolimab, expanded clones were on average more numerous among CD8+ T cells than among CD4+ T cells. Which antigens the clonally expanded peripheral T cells were specific for was not determined. At doses of 0.1 to 3.0 mg/kg, clonal expansion of both CD4+ and CD8+ blood T cells was observed from baseline to week 6.

Patients with a history of autoimmune disease or receiving systemic immunosuppression were excluded from the trial. Peripheral blood for TCR sequencing was drawn from every dose cohort at baseline, at cycle 4 day 1 and at cycle 7 day 1. The samples were drawn from a first-in-human, open-label, multicenter phase I dose-escalation trial of ivuxolimab. The trial enrolled adults with locally advanced or metastatic head and neck squamous cell, hepatocellular, melanoma or renal cell carcinoma. CD4+ and CD8+ T cells were sorted separately from peripheral blood before TCR sequencing. As concerns this clone: Its recognized antigen is unknown. No base quality information exists; no much larger clone differs at one position.

For sequencing of the TCRbeta CDR3 region, genomic DNA was extracted from the sorted cells. TCRbeta CDR3 regions were sequenced using the immunoSEQ Assay. Sourced from immuneACCESS, this table was stored by TCRdb with only in-frame sequences that have V and J called. A share of the clones is absent; for the studies checked, an unresolved V gene accounts for under half, and the remainder has no known explanation. Here the sample has about 60,000 clones; 84% occur a single time. Clones ranked in the top ten supply 27% of the sample. The rearranged chain carries TRBV15 and TRBJ2-7; the D gene cannot be named for sure. Specimen: CD4+ or CD8+ T cells sorted from blood, collected in a trial of the OX40 agonist ivuxolimab. This TCR derives from an adult with an advanced solid tumor such as melanoma, head and neck, liver or kidney cancer. CDR3 reads: CATSRDSPPEQYF. At the DNA level, the sequence is TGTGCCACCAGCAGAGATAGCCCCCCCGAGCAGTACTTC.